Following are 15 T cell receptor beta chains from one sample sequenced in a study of cytomegalovirus exposure and HLA in healthy donors. Clones were read by immunoSEQ multiplex PCR, and TCRdb kept only the in-frame ones, dropping some. The repertoire consists of 150,000 to 180,000 clones, with around 88% occurring once and the leading ten covering more than 20%. Sequenced input: PBMCs. Source of these receptors: a man aged 18-30 years in good health and CMV-seropositive.

This chain links TRBV6-5 with TRBJ1-2; 7 positions agree with TRBD1. The CDR3 covers 13 residues. In germline, CDR1 is MNHEY, CDR2 SVGAGI. The V and J ends lost 6 bases and 3 bases, in that order; junction bases with no gene match: 4. The CDR3 is CASRGTVDYGYTF. The CDR3 DNA is TGTGCCAGCAGGGGGACAGTGGACTATGGCTACACCTTC.

This chain connects TRBV7-2 to TRBJ2-7; D might be TRBD1 (6 bases). The V and J ends lost 1 base and 2 bases respectively, with 9 bases between them. Germline values: CDR1 SGHTA, CDR2 FQGNSA. The CDR3 totals 14 residues. In DNA form, the CDR3 reads TGTGCCAGCAGCTTAGGCAGGGGAGCCTACGAGCAGTACTTC. It translates to CASSLGRGAYEQYF.

The chain joins TRBV4-3 to TRBJ1-1; D not certain. This CDR3 has 15 residues. Between the trimmed V and J ends, which lost 0 bases and 6 bases, there was a span of 14 bases. Germline loops: CDR1 LGHNA, CDR2 YSLEER. This chain's CDR3 is CASSQDRRMGAEAFF. CDR3 bases: TGCGCCAGCAGCCAAGATCGAAGGATGGGAGCTGAAGCTTTCTTT.

The V call is TRBV29-1, the J call TRBJ1-1; 9 bases map to TRBD1. Germline V CDR1 and CDR2: SQVTM, ANQGSEA. This CDR3 comprises 16 residues. V trimming: 1 base; J trimming: 9 bases; junction bases outside the gene matches: 15. The CDR3, as DNA: TGCAGCGTTGAAGTGTGGGGACAGGGCCCTGGCTCTCAAGCTTTCTTT. This encodes CSVEVWGQGPGSQAFF.

The chain uses TRBV7-3 and TRBJ2-3, with a tentative D call TRBD2 (6 bases). The CDR3 has 14 residues. Germline loops: CDR1 SGHTA, CDR2 FQGTGA. V lost 6 bases and J 0 bases, leaving 10 bases between the germline ends. The CDR3 DNA follows: TGTGCCAGCAGTCGGGACTTGAGCACAGATACGCAGTATTTT. Translation gives CASSRDLSTDTQYF.

The J gene is TRBJ2-7, the V gene TRBV11-2; weak D call: TRBD1 (6 bases). CDR1 SGHAT and CDR2 FQNNGV come from the germline V gene. Trimming removed 6 bases at V and 6 bases at J, with 24 bases between. This CDR3 contains 16 residues. This chain's CDR3 is CASRGAGRPESAEQYF. The CDR3 DNA reads as TGTGCCAGCAGGGGGGCAGGGAGACCAGAAAGTGCCGAGCAGTACTTC.

V gene TRBV7-2 combines with J gene TRBJ2-7; D possibly corresponds to TRBD1 (6 bases). The V and J ends lost 4 bases and 2 bases respectively, with 12 bases between them. Germline V CDR1 and CDR2: SGHTA, FQGNSA. This CDR3 has 14 residues. For the CDR3, the DNA is TGTGCCAGCAGCTATCCCGGACAGACCTACGAGCAGTACTTC. Translating gives CASSYPGQTYEQYF.

This clone was picked up a small number of times. The chain employs TRBV7-9 and TRBJ1-3; 8 bases agree with TRBD1. Germline V lookup: CDR1 SEHNR, CDR2 FQNEAQ (reference sequence). J lost 6 bases, V lost 6 bases, and 7 bases had no gene match. The CDR3 runs to 14 residues. The CDR3 coding sequence is TGTGCCAGCAGGTTGGCAGGGGGCGAAAACACCATATATTTT. Translating gives CASRLAGGENTIYF.

The gene calls are TRBV7-9 and TRBJ1-4, with D perhaps matching TRBD1 (5 bases). Per the germline V gene, CDR1 is SEHNR and CDR2 is FQNEAQ (reference sequence). V lost 7 bases to trimming and J lost 0 bases, with 15 bases between them. The CDR3 runs to 16 residues. The CDR3 DNA is TGTGCCAGCACCCCAGGCCAGGGCGCAACTAATGAAAAACTGTTTTTT. This sequence encodes CASTPGQGATNEKLFF.

The chain uses TRBV30 and TRBJ2-7; TRBD2 aligns across 7 bases. In germline, CDR1 is GTSNPN, CDR2 SVGIG (reference sequence). The CDR3 runs 13 residues. The ends lost 5 bases at V and 3 bases at J; junction bases unmatched: 7. This CDR3 reads CAWQRGGVYEQYF. CDR3 coding DNA: TGTGCCTGGCAGCGGGGAGGGGTCTACGAGCAGTACTTC.

The chain links TRBV21-1 to TRBJ2-3; TRBD1 is taken as the D call from the table, unchecked against the DNA. TRBV21-1 is a listed pseudogene. The CDR3 has 15 residues. This CDR3 reads CASSSRGSSTDTQYF. CDR3 DNA: TGTGCCAGCAGCTCAAGGGGGTCGAGCACAGATACGCAGTATTTT.

The chain carries TRBV30 and TRBJ2-5; the match to TRBD2 covers 10 bases. Germline V gene lookup returns CDR1 GTSNPN and CDR2 SVGIG (reference sequence). V trimming: 4 bases; J trimming: 7 bases; junction bases outside the gene matches: 12. The CDR3 sequence is 15 residues long. The CDR3 region has the DNA TGTGCCTGGACCAAGGCCCTAGCGGGAGACGGGACCCAGTACTTC. Amino acids: CAWTKALAGDGTQYF.

The V call is TRBV19, the J call TRBJ2-3, with D tentatively TRBD2 (6 bases). The CDR3 extends over 15 amino acids. The germline V gene encodes CDR1 LNHDA and CDR2 SQIVND (reference sequence). Trimming pared 7 bases from V and 1 base from J, leaving 15 bases between. The CDR3 DNA reads TGTGCCAGTAACAATCGGAGGGTGGGCACAGATACGCAGTATTTT. Its protein is CASNNRRVGTDTQYF.

V and J are TRBV9 and TRBJ2-7; 12 nucleotides match TRBD2. J lost 6 bases, V lost 1 base, and 8 bases had no gene match. The CDR3 contains 16 residues. CDR1 and CDR2 (germline): SGDLS, YYNGEE. The CDR3 sequence is CASSVRLAGESPEQYF. The CDR3 DNA follows: TGTGCCAGCAGCGTACGACTAGCGGGAGAAAGTCCCGAGCAGTACTTC.

This clone showed up just a few times. This chain links TRBV18 with TRBJ1-5; D is ambiguous. The CDR3 length is 14 residues. V lost 0 bases, J lost 7 bases, and 10 bases lay in between. The V gene's germline CDR1 is KGHSH and CDR2 LQKENI. The CDR3 sequence is CASSPPSARQPQHF. CDR3 nucleotide sequence: TGTGCCAGCTCACCACCATCCGCGAGGCAGCCCCAGCATTTT.